Listed below are T cell receptor beta chains from one sample, sequenced in a study of cytomegalovirus exposure and HLA in healthy donors. Libraries were prepared by immunoSEQ multiplex PCR; TCRdb keeps only in-frame clonotypes and omits some of them. The table records 75,000 to 100,000 clones, 60% to 80% of them present only once. Sample: PBMCs. These TCRs come from a woman aged 55-75 years in good health and CMV-seropositive. Each CDR3 is given with its conserved first and last residue. A D gene is named only where the DNA matches it firmly. Size values are once, few and many counts, or a class for expanded clones, and some rows have none.

d_call,v_call,j_call,clone_size,cdr3_nt,cdr3_aa
TRBD1,TRBV2,TRBJ1-1,-,TGTGCCAGCAGAGGATACAGGGGGCTGAACACTGAAGCTTTCTTT,CASRGYRGLNTEAFF
TRBD1,TRBV6-6,TRBJ2-7,-,TGTGCCAGCCGAAAAACCACAGGGGTCTACGAGCAGTACTTC,CASRKTTGVYEQYF
TRBD2,TRBV7-9,TRBJ2-5,-,TGTGCCAGCAGCTCCACCCGGACTAGTCTAAATCGGGAGACCCAGTACTTC,CASSSTRTSLNRETQYF
TRBD2,TRBV19,TRBJ2-3,few,TGTGCCAGTAGTGAGGGACTAGCGGGAGTCAGGGATACGCAGTATTTT,CASSEGLAGVRDTQYF
TRBD2,TRBV29-1,TRBJ2-7,-,TGCAGCGTTGACTTCCCTAGCGGGAGGGGGGGCTACGAGCAGTACTTC,CSVDFPSGRGGYEQYF
-,TRBV27,TRBJ2-3,-,TGTGCCAGCAGTTTATTGCCACTTCAGGGAACAGATACGCAGTATTTT,CASSLLPLQGTDTQYF
TRBD1,TRBV5-1,TRBJ2-6,-,TGCGCCAGCAGCTTGACAGGGGGAGTCTCTGGGGCCAACGTCCTGACTTTC,CASSLTGGVSGANVLTF
-,TRBV19,TRBJ1-4,-,TGTGCCAGTAGCAGGTTAGGCACAACTAATGAAAAACTGTTTTTT,CASSRLGTTNEKLFF
-,TRBV12-5,TRBJ1-2,-,TGTGCTAGTGGTTCGACAGGCAGCATGGGCTACACCTTC,CASGSTGSMGYTF
-,TRBV27,TRBJ1-3,few,TGTGCCAGCAGTTTATTGGGCCACTCTGGAAACACCATATATTTT,CASSLLGHSGNTIYF
TRBD1,TRBV5-1,TRBJ2-7,-,TGCGCCAGCGCTAAGGACAGGGGGCTCCACGAGCAGTACTTC,CASAKDRGLHEQYF
TRBD2,TRBV11-2,TRBJ2-2,-,TGTGCCAGCAGCTTAGGTCGAGCGGGAGGGACCGGGGAGCTGTTTTTT,CASSLGRAGGTGELFF
-,TRBV5-6,TRBJ1-5,once,TGTGCCAGCAGCCCCTCGGGCAGGGGCAGCAATCAGCCCCAGCATTTT,CASSPSGRGSNQPQHF
TRBD1,TRBV7-9,TRBJ1-2,-,TGTGCCAGCAGCTCTTCCCGGGACAGGGGTAACTATGGCTACACCTTC,CASSSSRDRGNYGYTF
TRBD1,TRBV27,TRBJ1-1,-,TGTGCCAGCAGTTTGGGGACAGTAGGGAACACTGAAGCTTTCTTT,CASSLGTVGNTEAFF
-,TRBV5-4,TRBJ1-5,few,TGTGCCAGCAGCTTGGGAGGGGGAGAGGGGCATCAGCCCCAGCATTTT,CASSLGGGEGHQPQHF
-,TRBV5-6,TRBJ1-4,few,TGTGCCAGCAGCTTGTCAGGTACCGAAAAACTGTTTTTT,CASSLSGTEKLFF
TRBD1,TRBV18,TRBJ1-2,-,TGTGCCAGCTCACCAATTTATGTCCGGGACAGAGCTAACTATGGCTACACCTTC,CASSPIYVRDRANYGYTF
-,TRBV5-1,TRBJ2-3,-,TGCGCCAGCAGCTTGGGTGGGAGAGCAGATACGCAGTATTTT,CASSLGGRADTQYF
TRBD1,TRBV5-4,TRBJ2-3,once,TGTGCCAGCAGTCGTGGGACAGGGACAGATACGCAGTATTTT,CASSRGTGTDTQYF
-,TRBV28,TRBJ1-3,-,TGTGCCAGCAGCCCACAGGGTACTGGAAACACCATATATTTT,CASSPQGTGNTIYF
-,TRBV7-8,TRBJ2-4,-,TGTGCCAGCAGCTTCTACCACCGGGATAAAAACATTCAGTACTTC,CASSFYHRDKNIQYF
-,TRBV5-1,TRBJ2-5,-,TGCGCCAGCAGCTTGTCGGGGGAGCCCCAAGAGACCCAGTACTTC,CASSLSGEPQETQYF
TRBD1,TRBV5-3,TRBJ2-7,-,TGTGCCAGAGGCTGGGAAACGATTGCCGGGGACAGGGCGGACTACGAGCAGTACTTC,CARGWETIAGDRADYEQYF
TRBD2,TRBV4-2,TRBJ2-2,-,TGTGCCAGCAGCCTTCCTGGGCTAGCGGGATTTACCGGGGAGCTGTTTTTT,CASSLPGLAGFTGELFF
TRBD2,TRBV10-3,TRBJ2-1,-,TGTGCCATCGGCGACGGGCTAGCGGGCCCCAATGAGCAGTTCTTC,CAIGDGLAGPNEQFF
TRBD2,TRBV6-5,TRBJ2-1,-,TGTGCCAGCAGCCCCGCCGGGGACTACCCCAATGAGCAGTTCTTC,CASSPAGDYPNEQFF
-,TRBV9,TRBJ2-4,few,TGTGCCAGCAGCCCCCCGGGGAACATTCAGTACTTC,CASSPPGNIQYF
TRBD1,TRBV5-6,TRBJ1-2,few,TGTGCCAGCATCCTCGGACAGGGAGTAGATGGCTACACCTTC,CASILGQGVDGYTF
TRBD1,TRBV13,TRBJ2-1,-,TGTGCCAGCAGTCCCCGGGACAGGGTCGACAATGAGCAGTTCTTC,CASSPRDRVDNEQFF
TRBD1,TRBV7-9,TRBJ1-1,once,TGTTCCAGCAGTTGGGGGACAGGGGGAACGAACACTGAAGCTTTCTTT,CSSSWGTGGTNTEAFF
TRBD2,TRBV19,TRBJ2-7,-,TGTGCCAGTAGCGTACTAGCGGGAGGCCCAGACGAGCAGTACTTC,CASSVLAGGPDEQYF
TRBD2,TRBV15,TRBJ2-1,-,TGTGCCACCAGCAGGACCGGGGGGTATGAGCAGTTCTTC,CATSRTGGYEQFF
TRBD1,TRBV6-6,TRBJ2-1,-,TGTGCCAGCAGGTCCCGACAGGGCTACTACAATGAGCAGTTCTTC,CASRSRQGYYNEQFF
TRBD1,TRBV18,TRBJ1-4,-,TGTGCCAGCTCACCGCCGGGACAGGGGTCGGCTAATGAAAAACTGTTTTTT,CASSPPGQGSANEKLFF
TRBD2,TRBV7-8,TRBJ2-5,-,TGTGCCAGCAGCTCGGGACTAGCGGGAGTCGGTCGAGAGACCCAGTACTTC,CASSSGLAGVGRETQYF
-,TRBV6-5,TRBJ2-1,-,TGTGCCAGCAGAGGAAGGGCCAGGGTTGGAAATGAGCAGTTCTTC,CASRGRARVGNEQFF
TRBD1,TRBV9,TRBJ2-6,few,TGTGCCAGCAGCGTAGGAGGGACAGGGGTTCACTCTGGGGCCAACGTCCTGACTTTC,CASSVGGTGVHSGANVLTF
TRBD2,TRBV9,TRBJ2-1,few,TGTGCCAGCACCCCAGGTGGCGGGAGTATCTACAATGAGCAGTTCTTC,CASTPGGGSIYNEQFF
TRBD1,TRBV4-1,TRBJ2-2,-,TGCGCCAGCAGCCAAGATATACAGGGGTGGTCCGGGGAGCTGTTTTTT,CASSQDIQGWSGELFF
-,TRBV9,TRBJ2-7,few,TGTGCCAGCAGCGTCTCGGTCTCCTACGAGCAGTACTTC,CASSVSVSYEQYF
TRBD1,TRBV13,TRBJ1-1,few,TGTGCCAGCAGCCCCTGGGACAGGAGCGGCACTGAAGCTTTCTTT,CASSPWDRSGTEAFF
TRBD1,TRBV4-2,TRBJ1-1,-,TGTGCCAGCAGCCCCCCGACAGGGGGCACTGAAGCTTTCTTT,CASSPPTGGTEAFF
-,TRBV7-9,TRBJ2-2,few,TGTGCCTCCCGAAGGGGGGGGCAGAACCCCGGGGAGCTGTTTTTT,CASRRGGQNPGELFF
-,TRBV6-5,TRBJ2-7,-,TGTGCCAGCTCACTCATGAGGGCGCGCGAGCAGTACTTC,CASSLMRAREQYF
-,TRBV28,TRBJ1-4,few,TGTGGATCCCAGTCTAATGAAAAACTGTTTTTT,CGSQSNEKLFF
TRBD2,TRBV6-4,TRBJ2-3,-,TGTGCCAGCAGTGACTCTAGCGGGAGGGATACGCAGTATTTT,CASSDSSGRDTQYF
-,TRBV4-2,TRBJ1-5,few,TGTGCCAGCAGCCAAGATACCCCACAGGATCAGCCCCAGCATTTT,CASSQDTPQDQPQHF
TRBD2,TRBV7-9,TRBJ2-5,few,TGTGCCAGCAGCTTAGCAGTAGCGGGACATGGGGAGACCCAGTACTTC,CASSLAVAGHGETQYF
-,TRBV30,TRBJ1-1,few,TGTGCCAGAAGCGGGACCGCTATGAACACTGAAGCTTTCTTT,CARSGTAMNTEAFF
TRBD1,TRBV19,TRBJ1-1,many,TGTGCCAGTAGTCCCCATGGACAGGGCTCTGAAGCTTTCTTT,CASSPHGQGSEAFF
-,TRBV29-1,TRBJ2-7,-,TGCAGCGTTGCCCCCCAGGGGAGTGAGCAGTACTTC,CSVAPQGSEQYF
TRBD2,TRBV10-3,TRBJ2-5,-,TGTGCCATCAGTGAATCTAGCGGGGAACAAGAGACCCAGTACTTC,CAISESSGEQETQYF
TRBD1,TRBV5-5,TRBJ2-1,-,TGTGCCAGCAGCCGGACAGGGGTTTCCTACAATGAGCAGTTCTTC,CASSRTGVSYNEQFF
-,TRBV9,TRBJ2-1,-,TGTGCCAGCAGCCAAGCCCCCCTCAATGAGCAGTTCTTC,CASSQAPLNEQFF
TRBD2,TRBV2,TRBJ2-7,-,TGTGCCAGCAAGGGCGGGAGTGCCGAGCAGTACTTC,CASKGGSAEQYF
TRBD1,TRBV2,TRBJ1-1,-,TGTGCCAGTACCGGACAGGCGAACACTGAAGCTTTCTTT,CASTGQANTEAFF
-,TRBV18,TRBJ2-7,-,TGTGCCAGCTCGAACCGGGTACCAACCTACGAGCAGTACTTC,CASSNRVPTYEQYF
TRBD1,TRBV30,TRBJ1-2,-,TGTGCCTGGAGTAAGGGACAGGGGGATGGCTACACCTTC,CAWSKGQGDGYTF